These 9 T cell receptor beta chains came from one sample sequenced in a study of T cell responses to AZD1222 COVID-19 vaccine. Clones were sequenced by immunoSEQ multiplex PCR, and TCRdb holds only the in-frame ones, with some missing. The sample contains over 100,000 clones, approximately 91% of which appear only once. The sample consisted of peripheral blood, taken 28 days after the second AZD1222 dose. These TCRs come from an adult who received the AZD1222 COVID-19 vaccine.

The V call is TRBV7-9, the J call TRBJ1-2, with 8 bases identical to TRBD1. The J segment lost 1 base and the V segment lost 6 bases, leaving 4 bases of the junction unmatched. The CDR3 has 14 residues. CDR1 is SEHNR and CDR2 is FQNEAQ in the germline V gene (reference sequence). The CDR3 reads CASSGQGSNYGYTF. DNA for the CDR3: TGTGCCAGCAGTGGACAGGGTAGTAACTATGGCTACACCTTC.

V gene TRBV7-2 combines with J gene TRBJ2-3; 10 bases map to TRBD2. Trimming cost V 8 bases and J 2 bases; bases outside gene matches: 7. Germline loops: CDR1 SGHTA, CDR2 FQGNSA. The CDR3 has 15 amino acids. The CDR3 bases are TGTGCCAGCGGGCCAGGGACTAGCGCCACAGATACGCAGTATTTT. Protein: CASGPGTSATDTQYF.

This chain joins TRBV7-9 and TRBJ2-2; D is possibly TRBD2 (6 bases). The CDR3 is 14 residues long. With 3 bases removed from V and 6 bases from J, the gap between germline ends came to 11 bases. Germline CDR1 is SEHNR and CDR2 is FQNEAQ (reference sequence). The CDR3 loop reads CASSFTSGSGELFF. DNA for the CDR3: TGTGCCAGCAGCTTTACCAGCGGGTCCGGGGAGCTGTTTTTT.

The chain joins TRBV6-5 to TRBJ1-1; D gene uncertain. The V end lost 6 bases, the J end lost 0 bases, and 11 bases lay between the germline ends. The CDR3 totals 14 residues. Germline V gene data show CDR1 as MNHEY and CDR2 as SVGAGI. The CDR3 region is CASSQRQLNTEAFF. In DNA, the CDR3 is TGTGCCAGCAGCCAAAGACAACTGAACACTGAAGCTTTCTTT.

The rearrangement uses TRBV2 and TRBJ2-3; D gene ambiguous. The CDR3 sequence is 14 residues long. Trimming took off 3 bases at V and 6 bases at J, with 13 bases between the two ends. The V gene's germline CDR1 is SNHLY and CDR2 FYNNEI. The chain's CDR3 is CASSETFRPDTQYF. In nucleotides, the CDR3 is TGTGCCAGCAGTGAGACGTTCCGTCCGGATACGCAGTATTTT.

The chain employs TRBV6-6 and TRBJ1-5; 7 bases match TRBD1. V lost 4 bases, J lost 5 bases, and 2 bases stayed unmatched. CDR1 is MNHNY and CDR2 is SVGAGI in the germline V gene (reference sequence). CDR3 length: 13 amino acids. The CDR3 here is CASSSGQHQPQHF. CDR3 sequence (DNA): TGTGCCAGCAGTTCGGGACAGCATCAGCCCCAGCATTTT.

CDR3 loop: CASSLRSAEGYTF. The DNA of the CDR3 is TGTGCCAGCAGCTTGCGGTCCGCGGAGGGCTACACCTTC. The chain combines TRBV5-6 with TRBJ1-2; D is unresolved. The CDR3 extends over 13 amino acids. With 1 base removed from V and 8 bases from J, the gap between germline ends came to 12 bases. Germline CDR1 and CDR2: SGHDT and YYEEEE.

This clone was found a few times. The rearrangement links TRBV27 to TRBJ1-2; TRBD1 matches 9 bases. With 6 bases clipped from V and 7 bases from J, the junction kept 9 bases outside the gene matches. The V gene's germline CDR1 is MNHEY and CDR2 SMNVEV (reference sequence). The CDR3 contains 14 residues. Here the CDR3 reads CASSPTGGYGGYTF. As DNA, the CDR3 is TGTGCCAGCAGCCCGACAGGGGGTTATGGTGGCTACACCTTC.

This chain uses TRBV7-8 with TRBJ1-5; D not resolved. V lost 5 bases and J 10 bases, leaving 21 bases between the germline ends. Per the germline V gene, CDR1 is SGHVS and CDR2 is FQNEAQ. This CDR3 is built from 15 residues. As DNA, the CDR3 is TGTGCCAGCAGCCCCCATGAAGGGCGAGCTGCCCCCCAGCATTTT. This translates into CASSPHEGRAAPQHF. The variable domain in full, completed from reference TRBV7-8 and TRBJ1-5, reads GAGVSQSPRYKVAKRGQDVALRCDPISGHVSLFWYQQALGQGPEFLTYFQNEAQLDKSGLPSDRFFAERPEGSVSTLKIQRTQQEDSAVYLCASSPHEGRAAPQHFGDGTRLSIL.